One sample yielded the 25 T cell receptor beta chains listed below, sequenced in a study of blood T cell repertoires in COVID-19. This table comes from immunoSEQ multiplex PCR, and its TCRdb copy is limited to in-frame clones, with some not included. The table has approximately 330,000 clones, nearly 90% seen once. The material sequenced was peripheral blood. The source of these receptors is a woman aged 40 to 49 with COVID-19, enrolled during active disease.

This clone was picked up one time. V is TRBV18 and J is TRBJ1-2; 10 bases match TRBD1. CDR1 is KGHSH, CDR2 LQKENI, per germline. V shed 2 bases, J shed 8 bases, and the junction held 5 bases outside the gene matches. The length of the CDR3 is 14 residues. CDR3 DNA: TGTGCCAGCTCACCATCGGACAGGGGGAGCGGCTACACCTTC. Protein product: CASSPSDRGSGYTF. The full variable domain, with the rest looked up from reference TRBV18 and TRBJ1-2, is NAGVMQNPRHLVRRRGQEARLRCSPMKGHSHVYWYRQLPEEGLKFMVYLQKENIIDESGMPKERFSAEFPKEGPSILRIQQVVRGDSAAYFCASSPSDRGSGYTFGSGTRLTVV.

The chain employs TRBV2 and TRBJ1-3; D is unclear. The CDR3 is made up of 14 amino acids. Germline loops: CDR1 SNHLY, CDR2 FYNNEI. The V gene lost 4 bases and the J gene lost 4 bases, with 11 bases spanning the gap. The CDR3 DNA reads as TGTGCCAGCAGTGCCCGGGAAACCGGAAACACCATATATTTT. It is translated as CASSARETGNTIYF.

The V and J genes are TRBV10-3 and TRBJ2-5; a possible D gene is TRBD2 (7 bases). Trimming stripped 3 bases from V and 5 bases from J, with 19 bases between. Germline CDR1 is ENHRY and CDR2 is SYGVKD. The CDR3 runs to 16 residues. The CDR3 sequence is CAISEHQGGGSETQYF. The CDR3, as DNA: TGTGCCATCAGTGAACACCAAGGGGGGGGCTCGGAGACCCAGTACTTC.

V and J are TRBV4-3 and TRBJ1-6, with a tentative D call TRBD1 (6 bases). CDR1 and CDR2 from the germline V gene are LGHNA and YSLEER. The CDR3 contains 16 residues. Trimming removed 6 bases from V and 2 bases from J, with 14 bases in between. The CDR3, as DNA: TGCGCCAGCAGGAACCGCGGGGGGCCCTATAATTCACCCCTCCACTTT. This gives the protein CASRNRGGPYNSPLHF.

The chain uses TRBV9 and TRBJ2-7; TRBD1 might be the D (6 bases). The CDR3 sequence is 15 residues long. V was shortened by 0 bases and J by 2 bases, with 12 bases between the two germline ends. The germline V gene encodes CDR1 SGDLS and CDR2 YYNGEE. Written as DNA, the CDR3 is TGTGCCAGCAGCGTAGGGGCAGGGGATACCTACGAGCAGTACTTC. Translation: CASSVGAGDTYEQYF.

V gene TRBV5-6 combines with J gene TRBJ2-1; 10 nucleotides agree with TRBD2. V was pared by 0 bases and J by 0 bases, with 3 bases of the junction left unmatched. The CDR3 spans 17 residues. The V gene's germline CDR1 is SGHDT and CDR2 YYEEEE. The CDR3, as DNA: TGTGCCAGCAGCTTGGGAGCTAGCGGGAGCTCCTACAATGAGCAGTTCTTC. It specifies CASSLGASGSSYNEQFF. Together with reference TRBV5-6 and TRBJ2-1, the CDR3 gives the full variable domain: DAGVTQSPTHLIKTRGQQVTLRCSPKSGHDTVSWYQQALGQGPQFIFQYYEEEERQRGNFPDRFSGHQFPNYSSELNVNALLLGDSALYLCASSLGASGSSYNEQFFGPGTRLTVL.

This chain connects TRBV28 to TRBJ2-2; 9 positions match TRBD2. Germline CDR1 is MDHEN and CDR2 is SYDVKM. This CDR3 has 14 residues. Germline trimming cut 7 bases from V and 3 bases from J; bases unmatched to any gene: 3. The CDR3 region has the DNA TGTGCCAGCACTAGCGGGACGGACACCGGGGAGCTGTTTTTT. Its protein product is CASTSGTDTGELFF. Using reference TRBV28 and TRBJ2-2 for the parts outside the CDR3, the full variable domain is DVKVTQSSRYLVKRTGEKVFLECVQDMDHENMFWYRQDPGLGLRLIYFSYDVKMKEKGDIPEGYSVSREKKERFSLILESASTNQTSMYLCASTSGTDTGELFFGEGSRLTVL.

The chain links TRBV12-3 or TRBV12-4 to TRBJ2-1, with 8 bases lining up with TRBD1. Trimming at V came to 5 bases and at J to 10 bases, leaving 7 bases not matched to a gene. This CDR3 is 13 amino acids long. Here the CDR3 reads CASSRQGWMEQFF. The CDR3 DNA follows: TGTGCCAGCAGTAGACAGGGGTGGATGGAGCAGTTCTTC.

The J gene is TRBJ2-1, the V gene TRBV19; D may be TRBD1 (6 bases). The CDR3 runs to 14 residues. Trimming took off 10 bases at V and 4 bases at J, with 17 bases between the two ends. Per the germline V gene, CDR1 is LNHDA and CDR2 is SQIVND (reference sequence). For the CDR3, the DNA is TGTGCCACCAGAACCGGGACATTGTACAATGAGCAGTTCTTC. As protein: CATRTGTLYNEQFF.

V gene TRBV30 combines with J gene TRBJ1-4, with 7 bases fitting TRBD1. Unmatched junction bases numbered 14, after V lost 2 bases and J lost 8 bases. Per germline, CDR1 GTSNPN and CDR2 SVGIG (reference sequence). This CDR3 region has 16 residues. Here the CDR3 reads CAWSTRQTGLREKLFF. In DNA, the CDR3 is TGTGCCTGGAGTACTAGGCAGACAGGGCTGAGGGAAAAACTGTTTTTT.

CDR3 residues: CASSLVGAGETQYF. The CDR3 nucleotides are TGCGCCAGCAGCTTGGTAGGGGCGGGGGAGACCCAGTACTTC. The chain is built from TRBV5-1 and TRBJ2-5, with D possibly being TRBD2 (6 bases). Germline V gives CDR1 SGHRS, CDR2 YFSETQ. V was trimmed by 0 bases and J by 5 bases, leaving 11 bases between them. The CDR3 contains 14 residues.

The chain has TRBV28 and TRBJ1-5, with 8 bases that match TRBD1. CDR1 is MDHEN, CDR2 SYDVKM, per germline. The V segment lost 7 bases and the J segment 12 bases; nucleotides outside the gene matches: 8. The CDR3 totals 12 residues. The CDR3 region has the DNA TGTGCCAGCAACCCTACAGGGGGTTACCAGCATTTT. This gives the protein CASNPTGGYQHF. The whole variable domain, remainder taken from reference TRBV28 and TRBJ1-5, is DVKVTQSSRYLVKRTGEKVFLECVQDMDHENMFWYRQDPGLGLRLIYFSYDVKMKEKGDIPEGYSVSREKKERFSLILESASTNQTSMYLCASNPTGGYQHFGDGTRLSIL.

The chain joins TRBV27 to TRBJ1-5; a possible D gene is TRBD1 (5 bases). V was shortened by 6 bases and J by 0 bases, with 15 bases between the two germline ends. In germline, CDR1 is MNHEY, CDR2 SMNVEV (reference sequence). The CDR3 consists of 16 residues. This CDR3 is CASSSYGGYSNQPQHF. The CDR3 DNA follows: TGTGCCAGCAGCTCATACGGGGGTTATAGCAATCAGCCCCAGCATTTT.

The chain uses TRBV30 and TRBJ1-4; 7 positions agree with TRBD1. The CDR3 totals 17 residues. Germline trimming cut 0 bases from V and 4 bases from J; bases unmatched to any gene: 11. From germline, CDR1 is GTSNPN and CDR2 SVGIG (reference sequence). CDR3 region: CAWSVGRKGANNEKLFF. The DNA of the CDR3 is TGTGCCTGGAGTGTAGGTCGCAAGGGGGCGAATAATGAAAAACTGTTTTTT.

The chain carries TRBV25-1 and TRBJ2-3, with a tentative D call TRBD2 (5 bases). Deletions cut 3 bases from V and 2 bases from J, with 12 bases between. The CDR3 extends over 15 amino acids. The germline V gene has CDR1 MGHDK and CDR2 SYGVNS. The CDR3 reads CASSDSGEPTDTQYF. The DNA for the CDR3 is TGTGCCAGCAGTGACTCCGGGGAGCCCACAGATACGCAGTATTTT.

This chain joins TRBV5-1 and TRBJ2-2; a possible D gene is TRBD1 (6 bases). This CDR3 contains 14 residues. Trimming removed 7 bases from V and 0 bases from J, with 10 bases in between. Germline V gene lookup returns CDR1 SGHRS and CDR2 YFSETQ. The CDR3 loop reads CASSRTANTGELFF. The CDR3 DNA follows: TGCGCCAGCTCCCGGACAGCGAACACCGGGGAGCTGTTTTTT. Full variable domain (outside the CDR3, taken from reference TRBV5-1 and TRBJ2-2): KAGVTQTPRYLIKTRGQQVTLSCSPISGHRSVSWYQQTPGQGLQFLFEYFSETQRNKGNFPGRFSGRQFSNSRSEMNVSTLELGDSALYLCASSRTANTGELFFGEGSRLTVL.

Comments on this clone: Other DNA variants within this sample encode the same CDR3. V is TRBV18 and J is TRBJ1-3, with D unresolved. Germline V CDR1 and CDR2: KGHSH, LQKENI. The ends were cut back, 3 bases at V and 3 bases at J, with 6 bases in the middle. The CDR3 length is 13 residues. The CDR3 coding sequence is TGTGCCAGCTCACCGTCTCGTGGAAACACCATATATTTT. Translated, it gives CASSPSRGNTIYF.

The V call is TRBV18, the J call TRBJ2-5; 7 positions agree with TRBD1. V lost 3 bases and J lost 2; bases outside the gene matches: 3. The CDR3 length is 14 residues. Germline lookup yields CDR1 KGHSH and CDR2 LQKENI. Here the CDR3 DNA reads TGTGCCAGCTCACCTGGGACAGAACAAGAGACCCAGTACTTC. Its translation: CASSPGTEQETQYF.

The chain couples TRBV6-5 to TRBJ1-3; 9 bases match TRBD1. V lost 7 bases and J lost 2; bases outside the gene matches: 6. CDR1 is MNHEY, CDR2 SVGAGI, per germline. The CDR3 has 15 residues. The CDR3 loop is CASTLDRGTGNTIYF. CDR3 coding DNA: TGTGCCAGCACCCTGGACAGGGGCACTGGAAACACCATATATTTT.

The chain combines TRBV18 with TRBJ1-6, with 8 bases identical to TRBD1. After removal of 5 bases from V and 10 bases from J, the junction contained 13 bases not matched to a gene. Germline assignment: CDR1 KGHSH and CDR2 LQKENI. CDR3 size: 16 residues. The DNA of the CDR3 is TGTGCCAGCTCAGGATTGCCAGGGGGCACGGGATCACCCCTCCACTTT. Protein: CASSGLPGGTGSPLHF.

The J gene is TRBJ1-2, the V gene TRBV7-3; 7 bases agree with TRBD1. Germline V gene data show CDR1 as SGHTA and CDR2 as FQGTGA. This CDR3 has 13 residues. V shed 5 bases, J shed 8 bases, and the junction held 8 bases outside the gene matches. This CDR3 reads CASSQDRVRGYTF. The CDR3 region has the DNA TGTGCCAGCAGCCAAGACAGGGTCCGGGGCTACACCTTC.

The chain recombines TRBV29-1 with TRBJ1-1, with 7 bases fitting TRBD1. Losses at the gene ends were 5 bases for V and 10 bases for J; bases not matched to a gene: 10. This CDR3 has 12 amino acids. In germline, CDR1 is SQVTM, CDR2 ANQGSEA. CDR3 region: CSVQTTGAGAFF. The CDR3 bases are TGCAGCGTTCAAACCACAGGGGCAGGAGCTTTCTTT.

This clone was observed a single time. The rearrangement joins TRBV29-1 to TRBJ2-7; D gene ambiguous. Trimming cost V 4 bases and J 2 bases, with 9 bases left between them. This CDR3 has 12 amino acids. Per the germline V gene, CDR1 is SQVTM and CDR2 is ANQGSEA. DNA of the CDR3: TGCAGCGTTGGAGAGCGCCCCTACGAGCAGTACTTC. Protein: CSVGERPYEQYF.

This rearrangement joins TRBV18 to TRBJ2-5; maybe TRBD2 (5 bases). Per the germline V gene, CDR1 is KGHSH and CDR2 is LQKENI. The CDR3 runs 15 residues. Between the trimmed V and J ends, which lost 2 bases and 0 bases, there was a span of 10 bases. DNA of the CDR3: TGTGCCAGCTCACCATTTTTCGGGAACCAAGAGACCCAGTACTTC. Amino acids: CASSPFFGNQETQYF.

This chain joins TRBV4-2 and TRBJ1-2; D remains unclear. Looked up from germline, CDR1 is LGHNA and CDR2 is YNFKEQ. The CDR3 is made up of 15 amino acids. The V end was cut by 3 bases, the J end by 1 base, with 12 bases between. The CDR3 protein is CASSQGSGNNYGYTF. The CDR3 DNA reads TGTGCCAGCAGCCAGGGTTCAGGAAATAACTATGGCTACACCTTC.